A selection of T cell receptor beta chains follows, all from one sample in a study of T cells in Graves' hyperthyroidism and ophthalmopathy. A single record per CDR3 protein comes from TCRdb applying MiXCR to the multiplex PCR reads. The repertoire includes approximately 400,000 distinct CDR3 sequences, roughly 12% of them detected once, and less than 25% sits in the top ten. Sequencing was performed on blood. All receptors derive from a young man with Graves' hyperthyroidism that later progressed to Graves' ophthalmopathy. The CDR3 runs from the conserved cysteine through the conserved F or W. The D gene is left open where the match is weak. A row's size may be missing; if present it is once, few, many or a size class.

j_gene | abundance | d_gene | v_gene | len | CDR3aa | CDR3nt
TRBJ2-6 | - | - | TRBV27 | 15 | CASRGLRAGANVLTF | TGTGCCAGCAGAGGGTTAAGGGCTGGGGCCAACGTCCTGACTTTC
TRBJ2-3 | many | - | TRBV29-1 | 12 | CSLGLSTDTQYF | TGCAGCCTGGGACTCAGCACAGATACGCAGTATTTT
TRBJ2-1 | many | TRBD2 | TRBV14 | 17 | CASSQLGRGSSYNEQFF | TGTGCCAGCAGCCAACTTGGGCGGGGGAGCTCCTACAATGAGCAGTTCTTC
TRBJ1-6 | many | TRBD1 | TRBV28 | 16 | CASSSRTDRVNSPLHF | TGTGCCAGCAGTTCCCGGACGGACAGGGTCAATTCACCCCTCCACTTT
TRBJ2-3 | - | TRBD2 | TRBV4-1 | 18 | CASSQEEGAGGHGDTQYF | TGCGCCAGCAGCCAAGAAGAAGGAGCGGGGGGCCATGGAGATACGCAGTATTTT
TRBJ1-2 | - | - | TRBV5-1 | 14 | CASSLAAGVGGYTF | TGCGCCAGCAGCTTGGCGGCAGGGGTCGGTGGCTACACCTTC
TRBJ2-5 | many | - | TRBV18 | 13 | CASSPTLQETQYF | TGTGCCAGCTCGCCAACCCTCCAAGAGACCCAGTACTTC
TRBJ2-6 | many | - | TRBV27 | 16 | CASRRLGPSGANVLTF | TGTGCCAGCAGGAGACTCGGGCCTTCTGGGGCCAACGTCCTGACTTTC
TRBJ1-1 | many | - | TRBV7-3 | 13 | CASSSLMNTEAFF | TGTGCCAGCAGCTCTCTTATGAACACTGAAGCTTTCTTT
TRBJ2-5 | - | TRBD2 | TRBV5-1 | 15 | CASSDPGLAVETQYF | TGCGCCAGCAGCGACCCGGGACTAGCGGTGGAGACCCAGTACTTC
TRBJ2-1 | - | TRBD1 | TRBV13 | 15 | CASSLGQGEIDEQFF | TGTGCCAGCAGCCTGGGACAGGGGGAAATAGATGAGCAGTTCTTC
TRBJ2-1 | many | TRBD2 | TRBV7-3 | 16 | CASSSVGRGANDEQFF | TGTGCCAGCAGCAGCGTGGGGCGGGGGGCCAACGATGAGCAGTTCTTC
TRBJ2-1 | many | - | TRBV7-3 | 14 | CASSLYGPGNEQFF | TGTGCCAGCAGCCTTTATGGCCCAGGTAATGAGCAGTTCTTC
TRBJ1-4 | - | - | TRBV5-1 | 14 | CASSLATADEKLFF | TGCGCCAGCAGCTTGGCGACAGCGGATGAAAAACTGTTTTTT
TRBJ2-5 | many | - | TRBV12-3/TRBV12-4 | 14 | CASSIRGGGETQYF | TGTGCCAGCAGTATTAGAGGAGGAGGGGAGACCCAGTACTTC
TRBJ1-5 | many | TRBD1 | TRBV12-3/TRBV12-4 | 14 | CASSRQGVFQPQHF | TGTGCCAGCAGTCGACAGGGGGTATTTCAGCCCCAGCATTTT
TRBJ2-7 | many | - | TRBV2 | 14 | CASGPQGGSYEQYF | TGTGCCAGCGGACCCCAGGGGGGATCCTACGAGCAGTACTTC
TRBJ2-2 | many | TRBD2 | TRBV20-1 | 17 | CSARDRAGGPNTGELFF | TGCAGTGCTAGAGATAGGGCGGGGGGCCCGAACACCGGGGAGCTGTTTTTT
TRBJ2-1 | - | TRBD1 | TRBV5-1 | 15 | CASSERTGYHNEQFF | TGCGCCAGCAGCGAACGGACAGGGTACCACAATGAGCAGTTCTTC
TRBJ1-5 | few | - | TRBV6-1 | 16 | CASRERGAGGNQPQHF | TGTGCCAGCCGCGAGCGGGGGGCTGGGGGCAATCAGCCCCAGCATTTT
TRBJ2-1 | - | - | TRBV15 | 17 | CATSRDVPGLAYNEQFF | TGTGCCACCAGCAGAGATGTTCCAGGCTTAGCCTACAATGAGCAGTTCTTC
TRBJ1-2 | - | - | TRBV5-1 | 15 | CASSLERQSARGYTF | TGCGCCAGCAGCTTGGAAAGACAGTCGGCCCGTGGCTACACCTTC
TRBJ2-5 | few | TRBD1 | TRBV5-1 | 14 | CASSQMTGEETQYF | TGCGCCAGCAGCCAGATGACAGGGGAAGAGACCCAGTACTTC
TRBJ2-5 | few | - | TRBV30 | 17 | CAWSVRGRSTLQETQYF | TGTGCCTGGAGTGTAAGGGGCAGATCAACCCTCCAAGAGACCCAGTACTTC
TRBJ2-5 | many | - | TRBV7-3 | 14 | CASSLTYGQETQYF | TGTGCCAGCAGCTTAACCTACGGCCAAGAGACCCAGTACTTC
TRBJ1-1 | few | TRBD1 | TRBV5-6 | 15 | CASSSVDRVSTEAFF | TGTGCCAGCAGCTCCGTTGACAGGGTGAGCACTGAAGCTTTCTTT
TRBJ1-4 | many | - | TRBV5-1 | 15 | CASSLVPGTHEKLFF | TGCGCCAGCAGCTTGGTTCCGGGGACTCATGAAAAACTGTTTTTT
TRBJ2-5 | many | - | TRBV24-1 | 16 | CATSGSETRLGETQYF | TGTGCCACCAGTGGATCCGAGACTAGATTGGGAGAGACCCAGTACTTC
TRBJ2-3 | few | TRBD1 | TRBV5-6 | 14 | CASRNRDRVDTQYF | TGTGCCAGCAGAAACCGGGACAGGGTAGATACGCAGTATTTT
TRBJ1-2 | few | - | TRBV30 | 13 | CAYNFDRNYGYTF | TGTGCCTACAACTTCGACAGGAACTATGGCTACACCTTC
TRBJ2-5 | many | TRBD2 | TRBV27 | 17 | CASSTYRAGELQETQYF | TGTGCCAGCAGTACCTATCGAGCGGGGGAACTCCAAGAGACCCAGTACTTC
TRBJ2-1 | many | TRBD2 | TRBV5-1 | 15 | CASSKTSGAPNEQFF | TGCGCCAGCAGCAAGACTAGCGGGGCGCCCAATGAGCAGTTCTTC
TRBJ1-2 | many | TRBD1 | TRBV28 | 17 | CASTSRLRQGSNYGYTF | TGTGCCAGCACTTCGAGACTGCGACAGGGTTCTAACTATGGCTACACCTTC
TRBJ1-2 | many | - | TRBV28 | 13 | CASSTDGFYGYTF | TGTGCCAGCAGTACGGACGGATTCTATGGCTACACCTTC
TRBJ1-1 | many | - | TRBV27 | 17 | CASSLRSAGALNTEAFF | TGTGCCAGCAGTTTAAGATCGGCAGGGGCCTTGAACACTGAAGCTTTCTTT
TRBJ2-7 | - | - | TRBV12-3/TRBV12-4 | 14 | CASSLSPSTSEQYF | TGTGCCAGCAGTTTAAGCCCTAGTACGTCCGAGCAGTACTTC
TRBJ2-3 | - | - | TRBV4-1 | 16 | CASSQVPEKSTDTQYF | TGCGCCAGCAGCCAAGTTCCGGAGAAAAGCACAGATACGCAGTATTTT
TRBJ1-3 | few | TRBD1 | TRBV5-1 | 15 | CASSIGTAPGNTIYF | TGCGCCAGCAGCATAGGGACAGCTCCTGGAAACACCATATATTTT
TRBJ1-1 | few | - | TRBV6-2/TRBV6-3 | 15 | CASGRTVPLNTEAFF | TGTGCCAGCGGCAGAACGGTGCCCTTGAACACTGAAGCTTTCTTT
TRBJ2-1 | - | TRBD2 | TRBV5-1 | 14 | CASSLRGGLDEQSF | TGCGCCAGCAGCTTGCGGGGGGGCCTTGATGAGCAGTCCTTC
TRBJ2-3 | many | TRBD1 | TRBV11-2 | 13 | CASKDRAVDTQYF | TGTGCCAGCAAGGACAGGGCCGTAGATACGCAGTATTTT
TRBJ1-1 | few | - | TRBV5-5 | 16 | CASSLGAGLMNTEAFF | TGTGCCAGCAGCTTAGGGGCAGGATTAATGAACACTGAAGCTTTCTTT
TRBJ1-6 | - | - | TRBV6-5 | 15 | CASSYSGRVNSPLHF | TGTGCCAGCAGTTACTCGGGAAGGGTGAATTCACCCCTCCACTTT
TRBJ2-3 | many | - | TRBV28 | 16 | CASRLRRDTYTDTQYF | TGTGCCAGCAGGCTTCGCCGGGACACATACACAGATACGCAGTATTTT
TRBJ2-1 | many | TRBD1 | TRBV28 | 13 | CASSPGQNNEQFF | TGTGCCAGCAGTCCGGGACAGAACAATGAGCAGTTCTTC
TRBJ2-5 | many | - | TRBV7-6 | 13 | CASSSVYQETQYF | TGTGCCAGCAGCTCTGTATACCAAGAGACCCAGTACTTC
TRBJ2-7 | many | - | TRBV3-1 | 13 | CASSQDPSPEQYF | TGTGCCAGCAGCCAAGATCCCAGTCCCGAGCAGTACTTC
TRBJ2-3 | - | TRBD2 | TRBV9 | 16 | CASSVLAGGLTDTQYF | TGTGCCAGCAGCGTACTAGCGGGGGGCCTTACGGATACGCAGTATTTT
TRBJ2-7 | many | - | TRBV6-2/TRBV6-3 | 14 | CASSYLAEPYEQYF | TGTGCCAGCAGTTATCTTGCAGAGCCCTACGAGCAGTACTTC
TRBJ2-7 | - | - | TRBV7-9 | 14 | CASSSGRFVGEQYF | TGTGCCAGCAGTTCCGGACGGTTTGTCGGCGAGCAGTACTTC
TRBJ2-5 | many | - | TRBV7-6 | 13 | CASSPSVGETQYF | TGTGCCAGCAGCCCTAGCGTAGGAGAGACCCAGTACTTC
TRBJ2-2 | many | - | TRBV20-1 | 13 | CSAREPVGGELFF | TGCAGTGCTAGAGAACCAGTAGGCGGGGAGCTGTTTTTT
TRBJ1-6 | - | - | TRBV3-1 | 12 | CASSQARSPLHF | TGTGCCAGCAGCCAAGCTCGTTCACCCCTCCACTTT
TRBJ2-5 | many | TRBD2 | TRBV12-3/TRBV12-4 | 14 | CASSSYREGETQYF | TGTGCCAGCAGTTCGTACCGGGAGGGAGAGACCCAGTACTTC
TRBJ2-1 | - | TRBD1 | TRBV5-1 | 15 | CASSTGQGAQAGQFF | TGCGCCAGCAGCACCGGACAGGGGGCGCAAGCAGGGCAGTTCTTC